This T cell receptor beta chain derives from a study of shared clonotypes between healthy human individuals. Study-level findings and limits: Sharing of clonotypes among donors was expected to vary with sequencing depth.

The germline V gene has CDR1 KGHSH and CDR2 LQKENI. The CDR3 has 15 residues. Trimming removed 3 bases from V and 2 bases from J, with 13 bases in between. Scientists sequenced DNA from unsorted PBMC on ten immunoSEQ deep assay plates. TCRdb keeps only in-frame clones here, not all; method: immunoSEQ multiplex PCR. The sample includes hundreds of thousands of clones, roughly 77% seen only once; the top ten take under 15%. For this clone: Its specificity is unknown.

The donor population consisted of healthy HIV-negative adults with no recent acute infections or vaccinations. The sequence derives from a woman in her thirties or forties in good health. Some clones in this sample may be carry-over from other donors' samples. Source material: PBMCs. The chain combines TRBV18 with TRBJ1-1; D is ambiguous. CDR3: CASSPVGRPNTEAFF. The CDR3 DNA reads TGTGCCAGCTCACCGGTCGGGCGGCCAAACACTGAAGCTTTCTTT.